The 17 T cell receptor beta chains below were found in one sample sequenced in a study of identical twins. MiXCR was run by TCRdb on the 5' RACE reads, yielding one entry per CDR3 protein. The repertoire holds roughly 630,000 distinct CDR3 sequences, about 7.1% seen once, with 1.6% in the top ten. In addition, the sample was reused for a study of yellow fever vaccine responses in identical twins.

The sample comprised PBMCs. Source of these receptors: a woman younger than 35 in good health.

The V and J genes are TRBV7-3 and TRBJ2-2; 12 bases fit TRBD2. V was pared by 5 bases and J by 4 bases, with 5 bases of the junction left unmatched. This CDR3 is built from 16 residues. Germline CDR1 is SGHTA and CDR2 is FQGTGA. The CDR3: CASSPWTSGTTGELFF. CDR3 coding DNA: TGTGCCAGCAGCCCATGGACTAGCGGGACCACCGGGGAGCTGTTTTTT.

The chain carries TRBV5-1 and TRBJ2-2, with TRBD1 matching over 10 bases. This CDR3 contains 16 residues. Germline V gene data show CDR1 as SGHRS and CDR2 as YFSETQ. V was clipped by 0 bases and J by 7 bases; unmatched bases: 6. The CDR3, as DNA: TGCGCCAGCAGCTTGGCCGGGACAGGGGTTATCGGGGAGCTGTTTTTT. Residues: CASSLAGTGVIGELFF. Filled out from reference TRBV5-1 and TRBJ2-2, the complete variable domain reads KAGVTQTPRYLIKTRGQQVTLSCSPISGHRSVSWYQQTPGQGLQFLFEYFSETQRNKGNFPGRFSGRQFSNSRSEMNVSTLELGDSALYLCASSLAGTGVIGELFFGEGSRLTVL.

Only a few counts were recorded for this clonotype. The chain carries TRBV20-1 and TRBJ2-3; 8 bases match TRBD2. Germline CDR1 and CDR2: DFQATT and SNEGSKA (reference sequence). This CDR3 is 12 amino acids long. The V and J ends lost 7 bases and 5 bases, in that order; junction bases with no gene match: 5. In nucleotides, the CDR3 is TGCAGTGGGGCGGGGGGCGGAGATACGCAGTATTTT. Its translation is CSGAGGGDTQYF.

The rearrangement joins TRBV3-1 to TRBJ2-2; 10 bases are a match to TRBD2. Per germline, CDR1 LGHDT and CDR2 YNNKEL (reference sequence). This CDR3 is built from 17 residues. V was pared by 5 bases and J by 1 base, with 7 bases of the junction left unmatched. The DNA for the CDR3 is TGTGCCAGCAGCGAAAGGACTAGCGGCTTGAACACCGGGGAGCTGTTTTTT. Its translation: CASSERTSGLNTGELFF.

The chain recombines TRBV4-1 with TRBJ2-3, with 9 bases fitting TRBD2. Germline trimming cut 4 bases from V and 7 bases from J; bases unmatched to any gene: 12. There are 16 residues in the CDR3. CDR1 MGHRA and CDR2 YSYEKL come from the germline V gene. CDR3 sequence reads: CASSLAGAPPSNTQYF. The CDR3 nucleotides are TGCGCCAGCAGCCTAGCGGGGGCACCTCCCTCGAATACGCAGTATTTT.

This clonotype was seen repeatedly, ten times or more. The chain carries TRBV12-3 or TRBV12-4 and TRBJ1-5; D is ambiguous. Trimming took 7 bases from V and 0 from J, leaving 13 bases between them. The CDR3 totals 15 residues. The CDR3 DNA reads TGTGCCAGCATCGAGGACCGTAATAGCAATCAGCCCCAGCATTTT. Residues: CASIEDRNSNQPQHF.

This clonotype has just a few counts. The chain has TRBV7-9 and TRBJ1-6; TRBD1 matches at 10 bases. CDR1 is SEHNR, CDR2 FQNEAQ, per germline (reference sequence). Trimming took 4 bases from V and 7 from J; bases not matched to a gene: 7. The CDR3 totals 16 residues. CDR3: CASSWSRTGGNSPLHF. In nucleotides, the CDR3 is TGTGCCAGCAGCTGGTCTCGGACAGGGGGAAATTCACCCCTCCACTTT.

The chain joins TRBV9 to TRBJ2-3, with TRBD2 matching over 8 bases. The germline CDR1 and CDR2 sequences are SGDLS and YYNGEE. After removal of 3 bases from V and 3 bases from J, the junction contained 3 bases not matched to a gene. The CDR3 has 14 residues. The CDR3 region has the DNA TGTGCCAGCAGCGCACGACTAGCGACAGATACGCAGTATTTT. This encodes CASSARLATDTQYF.

This clonotype was seen a handful of times. This rearrangement joins TRBV11-2 to TRBJ2-7; the match to TRBD1 covers 10 bases. Trimming removed 1 base from V and 5 bases from J; junction bases left unmatched: 5. The germline CDR1 and CDR2 sequences are SGHAT and FQNNGV. The CDR3 contains 15 residues. CDR3 protein: CASSLAWDRGHEQYV. In nucleotides, the CDR3 is TGTGCCAGCAGCTTAGCATGGGACAGGGGTCACGAGCAGTACGTC.

The chain recombines TRBV6-1 with TRBJ2-1, with TRBD2 matching over 9 bases. The junction had 2 bases not matched to a gene; V was cut back by 11 bases and J by 3 bases. The CDR3 spans 12 residues. Germline lookup yields CDR1 MNHNS and CDR2 SASEGT. The CDR3 sequence: CAGTSNYNEQFF. Here the CDR3 DNA reads TGTGCCGGGACTAGCAACTACAATGAGCAGTTCTTC.

The CDR3 nucleotides are TGTGCCAGCAGCCAAGATTGGTCAAATGAGCAGTTCTTC. This codes for CASSQDWSNEQFF. The chain is built from TRBV14 and TRBJ2-1; D gene uncertain. CDR1 is SGHDN and CDR2 is FVKESK in the germline V gene. This CDR3 is built from 13 residues. V gave up 0 bases and J gave up 7 bases, with 7 bases separating them.

This clonotype was seen at least ten times. The CDR3: CASSQKEVEQYF. CDR3 DNA sequence: TGTGCCAGCAGCCAAAAGGAGGTCGAGCAGTACTTC. This rearrangement joins TRBV3-1 to TRBJ2-7; D may be TRBD2 (5 bases). The germline V gene encodes CDR1 LGHDT and CDR2 YNNKEL (reference sequence). Trimming shortened V by 2 bases and J by 6 bases, and 8 bases separated the two germline ends. CDR3 length: 12 residues.

This clonotype was counted a few times. The chain combines TRBV20-1 with TRBJ1-1; D call uncertain. The CDR3 has 12 residues. Germline V CDR1 and CDR2: DFQATT, SNEGSKA (reference sequence). The germline V and J ends were trimmed by 3 bases and 1 base, with 6 bases remaining between them. CDR3 protein: CSASLKNTEAFF. CDR3 in DNA: TGCAGTGCTAGTCTGAAGAACACTGAAGCTTTCTTT.

This clonotype came up a few times. CDR3: CASSHGQGREQYF. The CDR3 DNA is TGTGCCAGCAGCCACGGACAGGGCCGGGAGCAGTACTTC. The chain links TRBV12-3 or TRBV12-4 to TRBJ2-7, with 8 bases matching TRBD1. V shed 6 bases and J 7 bases; nucleotides not matched to a gene: 8. The CDR3 has 13 residues.

This clonotype was seen more than once but under ten times. V gene TRBV12-3 or TRBV12-4 combines with J gene TRBJ2-1; D may be TRBD1 or TRBD2 (5 bases each). The length of the CDR3 is 13 residues. CDR3 nucleotides: TGTGTCTCGGGGCGAGGATCCTACAATGAGCAGTTCTTC. Translating it yields CVSGRGSYNEQFF.

This clonotype came up once. The CDR3 coding sequence is TGTGCCAGCTCACCACTAGTTAGCGGGAGCTCCTACAATGAGCAGTTCTTC. The encoded protein is CASSPLVSGSSYNEQFF. This chain links TRBV18 with TRBJ2-1; 9 bases match TRBD2. The V and J ends lost 1 base and 0 bases, in that order; junction bases with no gene match: 4. Germline assignment: CDR1 KGHSH and CDR2 LQKENI. This CDR3 is 17 amino acids long.

This clonotype has a count of ten or more. V is TRBV12-3 or TRBV12-4 and J is TRBJ1-4, with 8 positions matching TRBD1. The junction had 2 bases not matched to a gene; V was cut back by 2 bases and J by 6 bases. The CDR3 consists of 14 residues. CDR3 in DNA: TGTGCCAGCAGTTTACTGGACAGGGATGAAAAACTGTTTTTT. It encodes CASSLLDRDEKLFF.